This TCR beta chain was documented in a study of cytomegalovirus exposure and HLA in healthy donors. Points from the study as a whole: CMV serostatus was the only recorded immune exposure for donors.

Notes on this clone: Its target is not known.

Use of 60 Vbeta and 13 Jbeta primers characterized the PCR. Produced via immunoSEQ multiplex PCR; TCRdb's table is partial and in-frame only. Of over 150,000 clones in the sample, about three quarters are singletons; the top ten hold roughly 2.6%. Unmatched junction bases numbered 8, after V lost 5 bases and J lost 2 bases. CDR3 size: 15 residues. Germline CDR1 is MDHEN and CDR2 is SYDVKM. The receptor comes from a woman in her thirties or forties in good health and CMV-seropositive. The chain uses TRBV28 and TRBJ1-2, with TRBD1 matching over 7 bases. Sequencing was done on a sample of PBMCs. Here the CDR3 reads CASSPQGVRNYGYTF. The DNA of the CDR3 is TGTGCCAGCAGTCCCCAGGGGGTTCGGAACTATGGCTACACCTTC.